This is a list of T cell receptor beta chains from one sample in a study of T cell changes during pregnancy in multiple sclerosis. Libraries were prepared by immunoSEQ multiplex PCR; TCRdb keeps only in-frame clonotypes and omits some of them. Among about 36,000 clones listed, about nine tenths were seen once. The sequencing used CD8+ T cells from peripheral blood mononuclear cells, collected in the third trimester of pregnancy. These receptors all come from a female donor with multiple sclerosis, enrolled in a pregnancy study. Both conserved end residues are part of each CDR3. The D gene is left open where the match is weak. Size is stated for part of the rows, as once, few or many counts, or as a class when the clone is expanded.

>.|.|15|TRBJ2-2|TRBV5-1
TGCGCCAGCAGCCCCTCGGGGAGTGTCACCGGGGAGCTGTTTTTT
CASSPSGSVTGELFF
>TRBD2|.|16|TRBJ2-3|TRBV6-4
TGTGCCAGCAGTCCCTCTTCTAGCGGGGGGGCAGATACGCAGTATTTT
CASSPSSSGGADTQYF
>TRBD2|.|17|TRBJ2-1|TRBV7-4
TGTGCCAGCAGCTTACCCGAAGCGGGAGACGGTTACAATGAGCAGTTCTTC
CASSLPEAGDGYNEQFF
>TRBD1|.|16|TRBJ1-4|TRBV7-9
TGTGCCAGCAGCATCCCGGGACAGGGTATAGGTGAAAAACTGTTTTTT
CASSIPGQGIGEKLFF
>TRBD2|.|15|TRBJ2-3|TRBV7-9
TGTGCCAGCAGCCCCCCCGGGGGGGCTACAGATACGCAGTATTTT
CASSPPGGATDTQYF
>.|.|13|TRBJ2-1|TRBV29-1
TGCAGCGTTACGGGAAGGGAGTACAATGAGCAGTTCTTC
CSVTGREYNEQFF
>TRBD1|.|16|TRBJ1-2|TRBV27
TGTGCCAGCAGTTTCCTGGGACAGGCAGGGGCCCATGGCTACACCTTC
CASSFLGQAGAHGYTF
>TRBD1|few|14|TRBJ1-1|TRBV6-1
TGTGCCAGCACCCCACGGACAGGGCGGACTGAAGCTTTCTTT
CASTPRTGRTEAFF
>TRBD2|.|15|TRBJ2-1|TRBV27
TGTGCCAGCCGTCCCAATCCCGGGACTAGCAACGAGCAGTTCTTC
CASRPNPGTSNEQFF
>TRBD1|.|17|TRBJ1-2|TRBV7-2
TGTGCCAGCAGCTTAGCGTGGAACAGGGGAGTTTTGGGTGGCTACACCTTC
CASSLAWNRGVLGGYTF
>.|.|14|TRBJ2-7|TRBV7-8
TGTGCCAGCAGCTTGGGCAGGGGAACCTACGAGCAGTACTTC
CASSLGRGTYEQYF
>.|once|13|TRBJ1-1|TRBV6-4
TGTGCCAGCAGTGACTCGAGTTACACTGAAGCTTTCTTT
CASSDSSYTEAFF
>.|.|16|TRBJ1-2|TRBV9
TGTGCCAGCAGCTCCCATCCCGCGGGGAATAACTATGGCTACACCTTC
CASSSHPAGNNYGYTF
>TRBD1|.|14|TRBJ2-5|TRBV10-2
TGCGCCAGCAGAAGGACAGGAGACCAAGAGACCCAGTACTTC
CASRRTGDQETQYF
>.|.|12|TRBJ2-7|TRBV11-2
TGTGCCAGCAGCTTAGGGGGGGTCGAGCAGTACTTC
CASSLGGVEQYF
>.|.|15|TRBJ2-7|TRBV14
TGTGCCAGCAGCCTAATTCATGGCCCTGGCTACGAGCAGTACTTC
CASSLIHGPGYEQYF
>.|.|14|TRBJ1-4|TRBV11-2
TGTGCCAGCAGGCTTGGGGCGAGAAATGAAAAACTGTTTTTT
CASRLGARNEKLFF
>.|.|11|TRBJ1-2|TRBV27
TGTGCCAGCAGTTCAGGTGGTATAGAAACCTTC
CASSSGGIETF
>.|.|13|TRBJ1-2|TRBV6-6
TGTGCCAGCAGTCCAACAGGCTCCTATGGCTACACCTTC
CASSPTGSYGYTF
>.|.|16|TRBJ2-3|TRBV4-2
TGTGCCAGCAGCCAAGTTGTGAGCGGCGGCACAGATACGCAGTATTTT
CASSQVVSGGTDTQYF
>.|.|15|TRBJ1-1|TRBV7-8
TGTGCCAGCAGCTTATGGGGGACAAAGAACACTGAAGCTTTCTTT
CASSLWGTKNTEAFF
>.|.|11|TRBJ2-3|TRBV7-9
TGTGCCAGCAGCCTCGCGGATACGCAGTATTTT
CASSLADTQYF
>TRBD1|.|13|TRBJ2-7|TRBV5-4
TGTGCCAGCAGTGGGGACAGGTCCTACGAGCAGTACTTC
CASSGDRSYEQYF
>.|.|17|TRBJ1-1|TRBV11-2
TGTGCCAGCAGCGCTGGGGGAACAGGCGGGGTGAACACTGAAGCTTTCTTT
CASSAGGTGGVNTEAFF
>.|.|15|TRBJ2-4|TRBV7-5
TGTGTCAGAAGCTATCGTGGGGAGGGCAAAAACATTCAGTACTTC
CVRSYRGEGKNIQYF
>.|few|16|TRBJ2-6|TRBV4-2
TGTGCCAGCAGCCAAGATCGTGGTGGCGGGGCCAACGTCCTGACTTTC
CASSQDRGGGANVLTF
>TRBD2|once|16|TRBJ2-3|TRBV5-1
TGCGCCAGGACCAGGAAGACTAGCGGGAAAGTAGATACGCAGTATTTT
CARTRKTSGKVDTQYF
>TRBD1|.|16|TRBJ2-7|TRBV9
TGTGCCAGCAGCGTAACTCCGGGACAGGGAATTAACGAGCAGTACTTC
CASSVTPGQGINEQYF
>.|once|14|TRBJ1-5|TRBV7-9
TGTGCCAGCAGCTCGGGCGGGAGGGGTCAGCCCCAGCATTTT
CASSSGGRGQPQHF
>.|few|15|TRBJ1-1|TRBV27
TGTGCCAGCAGTATGGACAGCCCGATGAACACTGAAGCTTTCTTT
CASSMDSPMNTEAFF
>.|.|14|TRBJ2-5|TRBV10-3
TGTGCCATCGCAGCGGGGGACAGTCAAGAGACCCAGTACTTC
CAIAAGDSQETQYF
>.|.|15|TRBJ2-1|TRBV19
TGTGCCAGTAGTATAGTGGGCAGAGCCTACAATGAGCAGTTCTTC
CASSIVGRAYNEQFF